Shown below are 11 T cell receptor beta chains from a single sample sequenced in a study of blood T cell repertoires in COVID-19. Sequencing used immunoSEQ multiplex PCR; TCRdb keeps in-frame clones, though not all of them. This table holds about 150,000 clones, roughly 89% found once. The sample taken for sequencing was peripheral blood. All receptors derive from a human donor in a cohort sampled during active COVID-19.

The genes are TRBV7-9 and TRBJ1-1; maybe TRBD1 (6 bases). The germline CDR1 and CDR2 sequences are SEHNR and FQNEAQ (reference sequence). The V gene lost 5 bases and the J gene lost 5 bases, with 12 bases spanning the gap. The CDR3 covers 13 residues. CDR3 coding DNA: TGTGCCAGCAGCGTCACTCAGGGGACTGAAGCTTTCTTT. This translates into CASSVTQGTEAFF.

This chain joins TRBV6-1 and TRBJ2-4; D perhaps matches TRBD2 (6 bases). Per the germline V gene, CDR1 is MNHNS and CDR2 is SASEGT. The CDR3 covers 14 residues. Trimming took off 3 bases at V and 8 bases at J, with 14 bases between the two ends. CDR3 loop: CASSDTGGSDIQYF. CDR3 DNA sequence: TGTGCCAGCAGTGATACAGGAGGGTCTGACATTCAGTACTTC.

The rearrangement links TRBV5-1 to TRBJ1-1, with D tentatively TRBD1 (6 bases). Germline-derived CDR1 and CDR2 are SGHRS and YFSETQ. V lost 2 bases and J lost 0, with 14 bases in between. The CDR3 contains 16 residues. The CDR3, as DNA: TGCGCCAGCAGCTTTGGGCAGGGGACCATGAACACTGAAGCTTTCTTT. It encodes CASSFGQGTMNTEAFF. The entire variable domain, with the rest obtained from reference TRBV5-1 and TRBJ1-1, is as follows: KAGVTQTPRYLIKTRGQQVTLSCSPISGHRSVSWYQQTPGQGLQFLFEYFSETQRNKGNFPGRFSGRQFSNSRSEMNVSTLELGDSALYLCASSFGQGTMNTEAFFGQGTRLTVV.

The genes are TRBV4-2 and TRBJ2-7; perhaps TRBD2 as D (6 bases). V lost 4 bases to trimming and J lost 5 bases, with 18 bases between them. Germline assignment: CDR1 LGHNA and CDR2 YNFKEQ. The CDR3 contains 15 residues. This CDR3 is CASSPTGGSGNEQYF. The CDR3 nucleotides are TGTGCCAGCAGCCCCACCGGGGGTTCAGGGAACGAGCAGTACTTC.

The rearrangement joins TRBV7-2 to TRBJ1-6; no firm D call. Trimming stripped 8 bases from V and 2 bases from J, with 10 bases between. This CDR3 comprises 14 residues. The germline CDR1 and CDR2 sequences are SGHTA and FQGNSA. CDR3 residues: CASGGHTYNSPLHF. Here the CDR3 DNA reads TGTGCCAGCGGTGGGCACACCTATAATTCACCCCTCCACTTT.

V gene TRBV19 combines with J gene TRBJ1-1, with 7 bases matching TRBD1. Trimming took 3 bases from V and 1 from J; bases not matched to a gene: 8. The CDR3 is 16 residues long. CDR1 is LNHDA and CDR2 is SQIVND in the germline V gene (reference sequence). The CDR3 spells CASSIRGATSNTEAFF. For the CDR3, the DNA is TGTGCCAGTAGTATCAGGGGGGCCACCTCGAACACTGAAGCTTTCTTT.

The chain recombines TRBV6-4 with TRBJ2-1; D not resolved. CDR1 is MRHNA and CDR2 is SNTAGT in the germline V gene. V gave up 3 bases and J gave up 10 bases, with 13 bases separating them. This CDR3 has 13 amino acids. The CDR3 DNA is TGTGCCAGCAGTGAAGGCAGGCCCTGGGAGCAGTTCTTC. This gives the protein CASSEGRPWEQFF.

The J gene is TRBJ2-1, the V gene TRBV5-5; TRBD1 matches at 8 bases. CDR3 length: 12 amino acids. Losses at the gene ends were 3 bases for V and 7 bases for J; bases not matched to a gene: 0. In germline, CDR1 is SGHKS, CDR2 YYEKEE (reference sequence). The CDR3 reads CASSYRGNEQFF. In DNA form, the CDR3 reads TGTGCCAGCAGCTACAGGGGGAATGAGCAGTTCTTC.

This sequence joins TRBV10-3 and TRBJ1-1; unclear D gene. Trimming took 8 bases from V and 3 from J, leaving 10 bases between them. In germline, CDR1 is ENHRY, CDR2 SYGVKD. The CDR3 covers 12 residues. The chain's CDR3 is CAIGLGDTEAFF. The CDR3 DNA reads TGTGCCATCGGACTTGGGGACACTGAAGCTTTCTTT.

The J gene is TRBJ2-7, the V gene TRBV6-5, with 10 bases aligning to TRBD2. This CDR3 region has 15 residues. Germline loops: CDR1 MNHEY, CDR2 SVGAGI. After removal of 6 bases from V and 3 bases from J, the junction contained 8 bases not matched to a gene. CDR3 sequence (DNA): TGTGCCAGCAGGTCGAGCGGGAGGGGATACTACGAGCAGTACTTC. Its translation: CASRSSGRGYYEQYF.

The genes are TRBV4-1 and TRBJ2-3; a weak D match, TRBD1 (6 bases). The CDR3 runs 13 residues. Trimming shortened V by 6 bases and J by 7 bases, and 14 bases separated the two germline ends. Germline assignment: CDR1 MGHRA and CDR2 YSYEKL. The CDR3 coding sequence is TGCGCCAGCAGTCTGGACAGAACCAATACGCAGTATTTT. Amino acids: CASSLDRTNTQYF.